This TCR beta chain emerged from a study of CD8 T cells in Susac syndrome. Trimming shortened V by 4 bases and J by 14 bases, and 15 bases separated the two germline ends. Germline values: CDR1 SGHAT, CDR2 FQDESV (reference sequence). This CDR3 comprises 12 residues. FACS was used to enrich TEMRA cells, whereas the CD8+ and CD4+ T cells were obtained by negative isolation. RNA amounts of roughly 0.5 to 1 ug underwent reverse transcription with random hexamers. TCRdb fed the immunoSEQ multiplex PCR reads into MiXCR, producing one record per CDR3 protein. Found here are 180,000 or so distinct CDR3 sequences, around 94% of them singletons; the top ten hold around 0.15%.

This TCR derives from a human donor in good health. Sequencing was performed on CD4+ T cells from PBMCs. This rearrangement joins TRBV11-1 to TRBJ2-1, with D tentatively TRBD1 (6 bases). CDR3 bases: TGTGCCAGCAGCTCGGTGGACAGCCAGGAGTTCTTC. Its translation is CASSSVDSQEFF. Together with reference TRBV11-1 and TRBJ2-1, the CDR3 gives the full variable domain: EAEVAQSPRYKITEKSQAVAFWCDPISGHATLYWYRQILGQGPELLVQFQDESVVDDSQLPKDRFSAERLKGVDSTLKIQPAELGDSAMYLCASSSVDSQEFFGPGTRLTVL.